This is a list of T cell receptor beta chains from one sample in a study of T-cell memory formation after mild COVID-19. TCRdb called the 5' RACE reads again in MiXCR, with one record for every CDR3 protein. The sample contains approximately 400,000 distinct CDR3 sequences, 20% to 30% of which appear only once. Sequenced input: PBMCs or a T cell subset sorted from them (not recorded which). These receptors were collected from an adult woman who had mild COVID-19 (a few samples of this study predate the infection). Cell type and time point are not known. Each CDR3 is given with its conserved first and last residue. The order of the fields is clone size, D gene, J gene, V gene, CDR3 DNA, CDR3 protein. D genes are given only for firm matches. Clone sizes are given selectively: once, few, many, or a class where the clone is expanded.

>-|TRBD2|TRBJ2-4|TRBV5-1
TGCGCCAGCAGCTTGGGGCCTAGCGGGTTAGCCAAAAACATTCAGTACTTC
CASSLGPSGLAKNIQYF
>-|-|TRBJ2-1|TRBV19
TGTGCCACTGTTAGGGAGGTCGGCAATGAGCAGTTCTTC
CATVREVGNEQFF
>-|TRBD1|TRBJ1-4|TRBV30
TGTGCCTGTTGGGACAGGTCAGGTGAAAAACTGTTTTTT
CACWDRSGEKLFF
>-|-|TRBJ2-7|TRBV15
TGTGCCACCAGCAGAGATGGGGGGGCCTCCTCCTACGAGCAGTACTTC
CATSRDGGASSYEQYF
>few|-|TRBJ2-3|TRBV7-2
TGTGCCAGCAGCTTATTGCGGGCGGTTAGCACAGATACGCAGTATTTT
CASSLLRAVSTDTQYF
>few|-|TRBJ1-2|TRBV20-1
TGCAGTGCTAGAGATCTTCAGTTCGGAGCTAACTATGGCTACACCTTC
CSARDLQFGANYGYTF
>few|-|TRBJ2-5|TRBV20-1
TGCAGTGCTAGGCCCAACCTGGGGGCCGTGGGAGAGACCCAGTACTTC
CSARPNLGAVGETQYF
>-|-|TRBJ1-1|TRBV5-1
TGCGCCAGCAGCTTGGCCCCAGGCCAGAACACTGAAGCTTTCTTT
CASSLAPGQNTEAFF
>-|TRBD2|TRBJ2-1|TRBV20-1
TGCAGTGCTAGAGTAGTACTAGCGGGAGGGCTCGGTGAGCAGTTCTTC
CSARVVLAGGLGEQFF
>-|TRBD1|TRBJ1-2|TRBV7-2
TGTGCCAGCAGCTTAGAAGGGGGCAGTGGCTACACCTTC
CASSLEGGSGYTF
>-|-|TRBJ2-7|TRBV12-3/TRBV12-4
TGTGCCAGCAGTTTTCGCAGAGGCTACGAGCAGTACTTC
CASSFRRGYEQYF
>-|TRBD1|TRBJ2-1|TRBV24-1
TGTGCCACCAGTGATATCGACAGGGGGTTCAACAATGAGCAGTTCTTC
CATSDIDRGFNNEQFF
>-|-|TRBJ1-1|TRBV28
TGTGCCAGCAGTCCCCTGAGCGAAGCTTTCTTT
CASSPLSEAFF
>few|TRBD2|TRBJ2-7|TRBV4-2
TGTGCCAGCAGCCAAGGGACTAGCGGGAGTTCCGAGCAGTACTTC
CASSQGTSGSSEQYF
>few|-|TRBJ2-7|TRBV13
TGTGCCAGCAGCTTAGCGTCAGAGCAGTACTTC
CASSLASEQYF
>few|-|TRBJ2-5|TRBV15
TGTGCCACCAGCTTCGGACCCCAAGAGACCCAGTACTTC
CATSFGPQETQYF
>few|TRBD1|TRBJ1-2|TRBV4-3
TGCGCCAGCAGCCAAGGAACAGGGGATAACAACTATGGCTACACCTTC
CASSQGTGDNNYGYTF
>-|-|TRBJ2-6|TRBV20-1
TGCAGTGCTAGAGGGGGGCGAGACTCTGGGGCCAACGTCCTGACTTTC
CSARGGRDSGANVLTF
>-|-|TRBJ2-1|TRBV30
TGTGCCTGGAGTGGCCCCACTAGCTCCTACAATGAGCAGTTCTTC
CAWSGPTSSYNEQFF
>few|TRBD2|TRBJ2-1|TRBV12-3/TRBV12-4
TGTGCCAGCAGTTTACTAGCGGGGGGACACAATGAGCAGTTCTTC
CASSLLAGGHNEQFF
>-|-|TRBJ1-2|TRBV19
TGTGCCAGCAGGAGAGAGGAGGGGGCTAACTATGGCTACACCTTC
CASRREEGANYGYTF
>-|-|TRBJ2-5|TRBV20-1
TGCAGTGCTAGGTCTTTGCGGGAGACCCAGTACTTC
CSARSLRETQYF
>once|-|TRBJ2-1|TRBV7-9
TGTGCCAGCAGCCCCGGGACGGATTCAAATGAGCAGTTCTTC
CASSPGTDSNEQFF
>few|TRBD2|TRBJ2-7|TRBV5-6
TGTGCCAGCGGCAGGACTAGCAGCTACGAGCAGTACTTC
CASGRTSSYEQYF
>-|-|TRBJ2-1|TRBV4-1
TGCGCCAGCAGCCTTCGGGACACCAGCTCCTACAATGAGCAGTTCTTC
CASSLRDTSSYNEQFF
>few|TRBD2|TRBJ2-1|TRBV11-2
TGTGCCAGCAGCTTAGCACTAGCGATAGGTCGGAAGAATGAGCAGTTCTTC
CASSLALAIGRKNEQFF
>-|-|TRBJ2-3|TRBV6-5
TGTGCCAGCAGTTACTCGGGCGTGGGGACAGATACGCAGTATTTT
CASSYSGVGTDTQYF
>many|-|TRBJ2-3|TRBV4-1
TGCGCCAGCAGCCAAGCCGCCTATTCCACAGATACGCAGTATTTT
CASSQAAYSTDTQYF
>-|TRBD2|TRBJ2-3|TRBV10-3
TGTGCCATCAGTGAGTCCCGAGCTAGCGGGATGTATACCACAGATACGCAGTATTTT
CAISESRASGMYTTDTQYF
>-|-|TRBJ2-7|TRBV21-1
TGTGCCAGAGGGACAGGGGATTCCTACGAGCAGTACTTC
CARGTGDSYEQYF